Listed below are T cell receptor beta chains from one sample, sequenced in a study of blood T cell repertoires in COVID-19. The table came from immunoSEQ multiplex PCR; TCRdb's copy has only in-frame clones and leaves some out. This sample has roughly 49,000 clones, with around 85% found just once. The sequenced sample consisted of peripheral blood. These receptors came from a man aged 50 to 59 with active COVID-19. Each CDR3 is given with its conserved first and last residue. The D gene is left open where the match is weak. Size values are once, few and many counts, or a class for expanded clones, and some rows have none.

>NA|TRBV5-1|TRBJ2-5|NA
CASSLEGGVRETQYF
TGCGCCAGCAGCTTGGAAGGGGGGGTACGGGAGACCCAGTACTTC
>NA|TRBV10-3|TRBJ2-3|TRBD2
CAISGGLEGRTDTQYF
TGTGCCATCAGTGGGGGACTAGAGGGCCGCACAGATACGCAGTATTTT
>NA|TRBV29-1|TRBJ1-5|NA
CSVEGGHSYLGNQPQHF
TGCAGCGTCGAGGGAGGACATTCTTACCTGGGCAATCAGCCCCAGCATTTT
>NA|TRBV2|TRBJ2-3|TRBD2
CGSGEDTQYF
TGTGGGAGCGGGGAAGATACGCAGTATTTT
>NA|TRBV25-1|TRBJ2-5|NA
CASSELGGTQYF
TGTGCCAGCAGTGAATTAGGGGGGACCCAGTACTTC
>NA|TRBV20-1|TRBJ2-1|TRBD1
CSASWDRGNEQFF
TGCAGTGCTAGTTGGGACAGGGGAAATGAGCAGTTCTTC
>NA|TRBV6-1|TRBJ1-6|NA
CASSETGGSPLHF
TGTGCCAGCAGTGAGACAGGTGGATCACCCCTCCACTTT
>NA|TRBV5-6|TRBJ1-4|NA
CASSLGGDNEKLFF
TGTGCCAGCAGCTTGGGGGGAGATAATGAAAAACTGTTTTTT
>NA|TRBV19|TRBJ1-4|NA
CASSGAQGWDNEKLFF
TGTGCCAGTAGTGGGGCACAGGGTTGGGATAATGAAAAACTGTTTTTT
>NA|TRBV10-3|TRBJ1-1|NA
CATQQGNTEAFF
TGTGCCACCCAACAGGGGAACACTGAAGCTTTCTTT
>NA|TRBV6-5|TRBJ1-1|TRBD1
CASSYSGQRIAEAFF
TGTGCCAGCAGTTACTCGGGACAGAGAATCGCTGAAGCTTTCTTT
>once|TRBV6-5|TRBJ1-1|NA
CASSYRGDTEAFF
TGTGCCAGCAGTTACCGGGGGGACACTGAAGCTTTCTTT
>NA|TRBV19|TRBJ2-2|TRBD1
CASRQGTGELFF
TGTGCCAGCAGACAGGGCACCGGGGAGCTGTTTTTT
>few|TRBV28|TRBJ2-5|TRBD2
CASSPAVGLAKETQYF
TGTGCCAGCAGTCCAGCCGTCGGACTAGCGAAAGAGACCCAGTACTTC
>NA|TRBV11-3|TRBJ2-5|TRBD2
CASSPSGVPETQYF
TGTGCCAGCAGCCCTAGCGGGGTCCCAGAGACCCAGTACTTC
>NA|TRBV4-3|TRBJ2-3|NA
CASSQAQGSDTQYF
TGCGCCAGCAGCCAAGCTCAGGGGTCAGATACGCAGTATTTT
>once|TRBV6-5|TRBJ1-2|NA
CASSSNPGRQNYGYTF
TGTGCCAGCAGTTCCAACCCGGGCAGACAGAACTATGGCTACACCTTC